This TCR beta chain stems from a study of blood T cell repertoires in COVID-19. This clone showed up just once. The table came from immunoSEQ multiplex PCR; TCRdb's copy has only in-frame clones and leaves some out. The repertoire holds around 70,000 clones, with approximately 80% as singletons. This clonotype was sampled from a man at least 80 years old with acute or convalescent COVID-19. Sequencing was done on a sample of peripheral blood.

In nucleotides, the CDR3 is TGTGCCAGCAGCCCCCCGCGGGAAGGGGCGAATCAGCCCCAGCATTTT. As protein: CASSPPREGANQPQHF. The V gene is TRBV3-1 (or the pseudogene TRBV3-2), the J gene TRBJ1-5, with D perhaps matching TRBD1 (5 bases). This CDR3 region has 16 residues. From germline, CDR1 is LGHDT and CDR2 YNNKEL (reference sequence). V was trimmed by 4 bases and J by 4 bases, leaving 17 bases between them.